This T cell receptor beta chain was documented in a study of CD8 T cells in Susac syndrome (dated by TCRdb to between 2018 and 2021). Background on the whole study: Of the Susac syndrome patients who were sequenced, roughly 8 were in clinical remission while about six had clinically active disease. Repertoire sequencing was used to test whether CD8+ T cell activation and differentiation in Susac syndrome was antigen driven. Susac syndrome patients were therapy-naive, on corticosteroids (some also receiving IVIg), or on IVIg alone at blood withdrawal. Overall results and qualifications from the work: The number of individuals in the TCR sequencing and HLA analysis was recognized as being relatively small. In patients with Susac syndrome, the CD4+ T cell repertoire showed no detectable clonal expansion.

High-throughput TCR beta sequencing profiled peripheral blood CD8+ and CD4+ T cells from healthy donors, Susac syndrome patients and multiple sclerosis patients. The Susac syndrome patients fulfilled recently defined diagnostic criteria for definite or probable disease. Bulk CD8+ and CD4+ T cells were purified by magnetic negative isolation, while CD8+ TEMRA cells were enriched using FACS. Blood was drawn into EDTA tubes, processed within 24 hours, and PBMCs were isolated by density gradient centrifugation. PBMCs destined for TCR sequencing were cryopreserved in liquid nitrogen and later thawed in a 37 °C water bath. The sorted or isolated CD4+, CD8+ and CD8+ TEMRA cells had a purity of 90% or higher. On this clonotype: Which antigen it targets is not known. Per-nucleotide qualities are absent, and no much larger clonotype sits a single base away.

RNA was extracted using the RNeasy kit, and about 0.5 to 1 ug of the RNA was reverse transcribed with random hexamers. The immunoSEQ multiplex PCR assay, which covers 54 Vbeta and 13 Jbeta segments, was used to amplify TCR beta CDR3 regions. Bias from PCR amplification was corrected by using a synthetic template baseline for primer optimization and for computational correction. In the original analysis: Reads were annotated to V, D and J genes according to IMGT and were analyzed with immunoSEQ Analyzer, with only productive sequences retained. To calculate clonality, Shannon entropy was normalized by log2 of the number of productive unique sequences and then subtracted from one. Public and private clones were assessed among the 100 most prevalent clones of each patient and control. Clones were defined as Susac-specific if absent from the healthy and MS cohorts, from 1052 published viral clones and from other ImmuneACCESS disease sequences. TCRdb ran its own pipeline on the public reads, namely fastp trimming at Q25 and MiXCR clone calling, and kept in-frame beta chains. Records with the same CDR3 protein are collapsed into one entry carrying the most frequent genes and DNA. The V and J calls here are based on TCRdb, not the publication. A total of some 200,000 distinct CDR3 sequences appear in this sample, 95% of them only once. Jointly, the top ten make up around 0.1% of the sample.

According to the germline V gene (reference sequence), CDR1 reads LGHDT and CDR2 reads YNNKEL. Relative to germline, V is 1 base shorter and J is 4 bases shorter, with 11 bases between their ends. The CDR3 goes from the cysteine to the phenylalanine over 15 residues. This entry keeps only the CDR3 DNA: 45 bases, framed from base 1. The sequencing sample was made of CD4+ T cells from PBMCs. This sequence originates from a human donor with Susac syndrome. The sequence joins TRBV3-1 to TRBJ1-5; a tentative D call is TRBD1 (5 bases match). The CDR3 loop reads CASSQGGVRNQPQHF. The DNA sequence is as follows: TGTGCCAGCAGCCAAGGAGGGGTGAGAAATCAGCCCCAGCATTTT.